The rows below give T cell receptor beta chains drawn from one sample of a study of blood T cells in healthy people across ages. One entry per CDR3 protein results from TCRdb running MiXCR on the 5' RACE reads. The data contain about 780,000 distinct CDR3 sequences, about 47% of them singletons. The sequencing input was blood. Every receptor here comes from an elderly man in good health. The CDR3 runs from the conserved cysteine through the conserved F or W. D genes are given only for firm matches. A row's size may be missing; if present it is once, few, many or a size class.

J | D | size | V | DNA | CDR3
TRBJ2-3 | NA | NA | TRBV12-3/TRBV12-4 | TGTGCCAGCAGTTCTCTCAGAGTTAGCACAGATACGCAGTATTTT | CASSSLRVSTDTQYF
TRBJ2-3 | NA | NA | TRBV5-5 | TGTGCCAGCAGCTTGGATATCGGGGCCCCAGATACGCAGTATTTT | CASSLDIGAPDTQYF
TRBJ2-5 | TRBD1 | few | TRBV10-3 | TGTGCCAGCGCACAGGGGGCAGAGACCCAGTACTTC | CASAQGAETQYF
TRBJ2-4 | NA | NA | TRBV19 | TGTGCCAGTAGTATTGCTCGGGGTAATGACATTCAGTACTTC | CASSIARGNDIQYF
TRBJ2-1 | TRBD2 | few | TRBV5-1 | TGCGCCAGCAGCTCCTTAGGTAGCGGGAGTGGGAATGAGCAGTTCTTC | CASSSLGSGSGNEQFF
TRBJ1-2 | NA | NA | TRBV12-3/TRBV12-4 | TGTGCCAGCAGTTTATGGGCCAGGGGCGACTATGGCTACACCTTC | CASSLWARGDYGYTF
TRBJ2-3 | NA | many | TRBV7-2 | TGTGCCAGCAGCTTAGCGGGAGTTAGGTCAGATACGCAGTATTTT | CASSLAGVRSDTQYF
TRBJ2-7 | TRBD1 | few | TRBV20-1 | TGCAGTGCTTCAGCCGGACAGGTCTCCGAGGCCTACGAGCAGTACTTC | CSASAGQVSEAYEQYF
TRBJ2-7 | TRBD2 | few | TRBV12-3/TRBV12-4 | TGTGCCAGCAGTTCCCAGGGGACTAGCGGGAGGGCCGACGAGCAGTACTTC | CASSSQGTSGRADEQYF
TRBJ2-1 | TRBD1 | NA | TRBV10-2 | TGCGCCACCCGGGACAGGGTAAATGAGCAGTTCTTC | CATRDRVNEQFF
TRBJ2-1 | NA | once | TRBV11-2 | TGTGCCAGCAGCTTAGTAGGGGCATACGATGAGCAGTTCTTC | CASSLVGAYDEQFF
TRBJ2-1 | TRBD2 | NA | TRBV3-1 | TGTGCCAGCAGGCTAGCGGGAGGGAAATACAATGAGCAGTTCTTC | CASRLAGGKYNEQFF
TRBJ2-1 | TRBD2 | once | TRBV7-9 | TGTGCCAGCAGCCTCAGGACTAGCACGAGCCAAGAGCAGTTCTTC | CASSLRTSTSQEQFF
TRBJ1-6 | NA | few | TRBV9 | TGTGCCAGCAGCACAAAGGACTATTCACCCCTCCACTTT | CASSTKDYSPLHF
TRBJ2-1 | TRBD2 | few | TRBV10-3 | TGTGCCATCAGTGCTTCAATCGGGTCTAGCGGGAAAGTAAATTACAATGAGCAGTTCTTC | CAISASIGSSGKVNYNEQFF
TRBJ2-7 | TRBD2 | NA | TRBV3-1 | TGTGCCAGCAGGCAGGAGACTAGCGGGGGCCTCGGACCCTACGAGCAGTACTTC | CASRQETSGGLGPYEQYF
TRBJ1-3 | NA | NA | TRBV7-2 | TGTGCCAGCAGCTTAGGAGGCGACAGGATTTCTGGAAACACCATATATTTT | CASSLGGDRISGNTIYF
TRBJ2-1 | TRBD1 | few | TRBV29-1 | TGCAGCGTTGAAATTACAGGGGGCTCCTACAATGAGCAGTTCTTC | CSVEITGGSYNEQFF
TRBJ2-4 | TRBD1 | NA | TRBV7-2 | TGTGCCAGCAGCTTACCCGGACAGGGACACAAAAAGCAGTACTTC | CASSLPGQGHKKQYF
TRBJ1-5 | NA | NA | TRBV28 | TGTGCCAGCAACGTCGGGGGGGTAAATCAGCCCCAGCATTTT | CASNVGGVNQPQHF
TRBJ1-5 | TRBD1 | many | TRBV12-3/TRBV12-4 | TGTGCCAGCAGTTTAGGCGACAGGGGGGGCAATCAGCCCCAGCATTTT | CASSLGDRGGNQPQHF
TRBJ2-5 | TRBD2 | NA | TRBV20-1 | TGCAGTGCTAGAAGACTAGCGGGGCTAACTCGGGAGCAGTACTTC | CSARRLAGLTREQYF
TRBJ2-1 | TRBD2 | few | TRBV11-3 | TGTGCCAGCAGCCTCCGAGGACTAGCGGGAGGGGATGAGCAGTTCTTC | CASSLRGLAGGDEQFF
TRBJ2-1 | TRBD2 | NA | TRBV6-5 | TGTGCCAGCAGTTCAACCGGGACTAGCGGAGGATCCTACAATGAGCAGTTCTTC | CASSSTGTSGGSYNEQFF
TRBJ1-2 | NA | NA | TRBV20-1 | TGCAGTGCTCTAGACGCAGGGGACAACTATGGCTACACCTTC | CSALDAGDNYGYTF
TRBJ2-7 | NA | NA | TRBV4-1 | TGCGCCAGCAGCTACCTGGCTGGGAGCTCCTACAATGAGCAGTACTTC | CASSYLAGSSYNEQYF
TRBJ2-5 | TRBD2 | NA | TRBV4-2 | TGTGCCAGCAGCCAACTAGCGGGTTACCAAGAGACCCAGTACTTC | CASSQLAGYQETQYF
TRBJ2-1 | TRBD1 | few | TRBV5-1 | TGCGCCAGCAGCTATGACAGGGCCCCCTACAATGAGCAGTTCTTC | CASSYDRAPYNEQFF
TRBJ2-3 | TRBD1 | once | TRBV5-1 | TGCGCCAGTAACGGACAGGGGTCTAGCACAGATACGCAGTATTTT | CASNGQGSSTDTQYF
TRBJ2-7 | NA | few | TRBV12-3/TRBV12-4 | TGTGCCAGCACCCCCACAGTGGCTCCCTACGAGCAGTACTTC | CASTPTVAPYEQYF
TRBJ1-1 | TRBD1 | NA | TRBV9 | TGTGCCAGCAGCGTATCTAGCAGGGGGGACACTGAAGCTTTCTTT | CASSVSSRGDTEAFF
TRBJ2-1 | NA | NA | TRBV5-6 | TGTGCCAGCAGCTTATCTCGATGGCGGAATGAGCAGTTCTTC | CASSLSRWRNEQFF
TRBJ2-7 | NA | many | TRBV9 | TGTGCCAGCAGCGTAGGGGTCGGGCCCCGTTACGAGCAGTACTTC | CASSVGVGPRYEQYF
TRBJ1-2 | NA | NA | TRBV20-1 | TGCAGTGCTAGAAGGGAGGACGGGGTCTATGGCTACACCTTC | CSARREDGVYGYTF
TRBJ1-2 | NA | few | TRBV20-1 | TGCAGTGCTAGTCCACAGGGCAATAATCCCTATGGCTACACCTTC | CSASPQGNNPYGYTF
TRBJ2-7 | TRBD2 | NA | TRBV5-1 | TGCGCCAGCAGGGCTTTGGGCGGGAGTATTTTGCGTGCGTCCTACGAGCAGTACTTC | CASRALGGSILRASYEQYF
TRBJ1-6 | NA | NA | TRBV9 | TGTGCCAGCAGCGTAGGAGGCACCGGTGGGTCCTATAATTCACCCCTCCACTTT | CASSVGGTGGSYNSPLHF
TRBJ2-7 | TRBD2 | few | TRBV7-3 | TGTGCCAGCAGCTTAACGGCAGCGGGAGGGACCTACTACGAGCAGTACTTC | CASSLTAAGGTYYEQYF
TRBJ1-5 | TRBD1 | NA | TRBV27 | TGTGCCAGCAGTCCCTGGGACAGGGGAGATCAGCCCCAGCATTTT | CASSPWDRGDQPQHF
TRBJ2-3 | NA | few | TRBV2 | TGTGCCAGCAGGTGGACTGCCGAACGGGGAACGCAGTATTTT | CASRWTAERGTQYF
TRBJ2-1 | NA | many | TRBV10-3 | TGTGCCATCAGTGAGAGAGGGCCGAGCTCCTACAATGAGCAGTTCTTC | CAISERGPSSYNEQFF
TRBJ2-7 | TRBD2 | NA | TRBV6-5 | TGTGCCAGCCGTTTGGGGGGGGGTGGACTAGCAATCTACGAGCAGTACTTC | CASRLGGGGLAIYEQYF
TRBJ1-1 | NA | NA | TRBV25-1 | TGTGCCAGCACCGGAATGAAGACTGAAGCTTTCTTT | CASTGMKTEAFF
TRBJ2-1 | NA | many | TRBV5-1 | TGCGCCAGCAGCTTTCGGGAGTCTGGCAATGAGCAGTTCTTC | CASSFRESGNEQFF
TRBJ2-7 | NA | NA | TRBV6-6 | TGTGCCAGCAGCTTACTAGACTCTGAGTACGAGCAGTACTTC | CASSLLDSEYEQYF
TRBJ2-2 | NA | NA | TRBV29-1 | TGCAGCGTTCTTACCCTGATGAACACCGGGGAGCTGTTTTTT | CSVLTLMNTGELFF
TRBJ2-7 | NA | NA | TRBV6-2/TRBV6-3 | TGTGCCAGCGGTTCCTCCCGGACCGCCGAGCTCCACGAGCAGTACTTC | CASGSSRTAELHEQYF
TRBJ2-7 | TRBD2 | few | TRBV29-1 | TGCAGCGTGTGGACTAGCGGTGCCTACGAGCAGTACTTC | CSVWTSGAYEQYF
TRBJ2-3 | NA | NA | TRBV20-1 | TGCAGTCCAGGGGGAGGGGGCACAGATACGCAGTATTTT | CSPGGGGTDTQYF
TRBJ2-5 | NA | few | TRBV27 | TGTGCCAGCAGCCCTGGACCCCTCCAAGAGACCCAGTACTTC | CASSPGPLQETQYF